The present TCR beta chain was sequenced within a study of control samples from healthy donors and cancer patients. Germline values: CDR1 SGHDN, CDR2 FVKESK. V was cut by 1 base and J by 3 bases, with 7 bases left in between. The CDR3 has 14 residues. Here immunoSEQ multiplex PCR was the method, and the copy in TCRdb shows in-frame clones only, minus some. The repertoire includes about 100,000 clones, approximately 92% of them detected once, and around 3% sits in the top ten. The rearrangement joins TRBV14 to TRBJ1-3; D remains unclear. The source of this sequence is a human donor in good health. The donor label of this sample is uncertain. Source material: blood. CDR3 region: CASSQVSVGNTIYF. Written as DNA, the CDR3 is TGTGCCAGCAGCCAAGTCTCTGTTGGAAACACCATATATTTT.